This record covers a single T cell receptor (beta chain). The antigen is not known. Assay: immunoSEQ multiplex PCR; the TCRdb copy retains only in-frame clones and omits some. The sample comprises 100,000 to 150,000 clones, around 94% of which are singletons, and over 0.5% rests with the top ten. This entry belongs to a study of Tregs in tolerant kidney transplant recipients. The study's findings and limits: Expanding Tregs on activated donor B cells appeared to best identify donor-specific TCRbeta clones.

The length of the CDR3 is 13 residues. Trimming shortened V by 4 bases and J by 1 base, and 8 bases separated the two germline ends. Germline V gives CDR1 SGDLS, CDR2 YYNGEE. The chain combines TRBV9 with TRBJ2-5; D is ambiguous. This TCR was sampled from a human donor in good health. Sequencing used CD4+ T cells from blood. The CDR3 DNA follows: TGTGCCAGCAGCCTAGGGTCCCAAGAGACCCAGTACTTC. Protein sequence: CASSLGSQETQYF.